This TCR beta chain originates from a study of monozygotic twins with inflammatory bowel disease (dated by TCRdb to between 2018 and 2021). About the study as a whole: The complete study included about 30 monozygotic twin pairs: 19 IBD-discordant Danish pairs and nine German pairs, of which four were IBD-concordant and five were IBD-discordant. Disease-associated traits were sought mainly through comparisons between IBD patients and their genetically identical healthy co-twins within discordant pairs. Each individual had, on average, about 151 000 unique TCRalpha sequences and 181 000 unique TCRbeta sequences available for analysis.

The method behind the library was 5' RACE. Each TCR library was prepared from about 3,400 ng of total RNA. For each sample, cDNA synthesis was carried out in eight separate reactions using SMARTScribe reverse transcriptase. During cDNA synthesis, unique molecular identifiers containing a 6-nucleotide sample barcode were introduced by template switching. TCRalpha and TCRbeta cDNA was amplified by two nested PCRs of 16 and 9 cycles, with bead purification after each PCR. Before amplification, the cDNA was treated with uracil DNA-glycosylase and purified using the QIAquick PCR purification kit. The second PCR was the step at which Illumina TruSeq-compatible adapters and sample-specific barcodes were added. TapeStation and Qubit were used to check library quality and concentration, and 5 ng of each library was pooled. Sequencing of the pooled libraries was done on an Illumina HiSeq2500 single-index Rapid Run using custom sequencing primers and 2 x 100 bp reads. As for the original processing: PCR and sequencing errors were corrected by UMI-based consensus assembly using MiGEC version 1.2.6. V(D)J alignment, clonotype assembly and CDR3 extraction were performed with MiXCR version 2.1.1. To normalise gene usage, clonotype sharing and MAIT/NKT TCR abundance, the analysis used the top 1000, 10 000 and 20 000 clonotypes per sample. Diversity was computed as the inverse Simpson index with the vegan R package after downsampling to 27 000 UMIs. Statistical testing used paired Mann-Whitney U tests on the discordant twin pairs and applied Benjamini-Hochberg correction for multiple testing. The reads were reprocessed in TCRdb, with one entry per CDR3 protein sequence and no accompanying DNA. It is TCRdb's table, rather than the study itself, that gives the V and J calls and clone size. The sample's records list some 440,000 distinct CDR3 sequences. The ten largest clonotypes hold 2.4% of the sample.

Regarding this clonotype: Which antigen it targets is not known.

What the research found in general, with its limitations: Fewer clonotypes were shared with other individuals by IBD patients than by healthy twins, most markedly in patients showing signs of disease activity. Because patients received different immunosuppressive treatments, the repertoires may have picked up extra background noise and variability between individuals. The analysis was unable to tell apart different T cell subtypes. Concordant and discordant twins showed no difference in repertoire similarity, possibly because of limited statistical power. IBD patients had lower TCRbeta repertoire diversity, measured by the inverse Simpson index, than their healthy co-twins. The results gave no support for a single strong signal or clonotype linked to IBD.

CDR1 and CDR2 (MDHEN, SYDVKM) derive from the germline V gene. From the cysteine through the phenylalanine, the CDR3 covers 17 amino acids. No DNA is listed. From each donor, a roughly 2.6 ml peripheral blood sample was collected into PAXgene tubes and stored at -80 degrees C. Without T cell sorting, total RNA was isolated from whole blood using the PAXgene blood miRNA kit on an automated QIAcube. Peripheral blood from monozygotic twin pairs concordant or discordant for inflammatory bowel disease was subjected to deep TCRalpha and TCRbeta repertoire profiling with unique molecular barcoding. For every twin pair, smoking habits were documented, and each individual was categorised as a current, former or never smoker.

Specimen: blood. The chain couples TRBV28 to TRBJ1-2; no DNA is available, so the TRBD1 call from TCRdb remains unchecked. The receptor's source is a human donor with ulcerative colitis or Crohn's disease, or a healthy co-twin of an affected twin (not recorded which). The CDR3 reads CASSSLATGGLSYGYTF.